The sequence of this T cell receptor beta chain was determined in a study of OX40 agonist ivuxolimab in advanced cancers. Study details: Patients received ivuxolimab, an intravenous treatment, every 2 weeks at 0.01 to 10 mg/kg.

This CDR3 has 13 amino acids. Germline CDR1 is LNHDA and CDR2 is SQIVND (reference sequence). The ends lost 8 bases at V and 2 bases at J; junction bases unmatched: 3. The table came from immunoSEQ multiplex PCR; TCRdb's copy has only in-frame clones and leaves some out. The sample has fewer than 75,000 clones; roughly 92% are singletons. Notes on this clone: Antigen unknown.

Whole-study findings and limits: CD8+ T cells were the subset that, on average, had more expanded clones than CD4+. Circulating CD4+ and CD8+ T cells showed clonal expansion by week 6 at 0.1 to 3.0 mg/kg. Individuals who were partial responders at 0.1-3.0 mg/kg had clonal expansion that ranked among the lowest.

The TCR comes from an adult with an advanced solid tumor such as melanoma, head and neck, liver or kidney cancer. The chain employs TRBV19 and TRBJ2-5; 9 positions agree with TRBD1. The sample here was CD4+ or CD8+ T cells sorted from blood, taken in a trial of the OX40 agonist ivuxolimab. CDR3 in DNA: TGTGCCAGTTCGGACAGGGGACAAGAGACCCAGTACTTC. Encoded protein: CASSDRGQETQYF.